Below, one T cell receptor (beta chain) is given with its context. Its antigen is unknown. These data originate in a study of cytotoxic CD8 clonotypes in ibrutinib-treated CLL. In the study overall: Responses: approximately 24 partial, 2 complete; after median roughly 68 months, around 14 stayed remitted, some twelve progressed. The taking of response samples occurred after a median roughly 12 months of treatment, with a range of 6 to 36. Points from the study as a whole: At ibrutinib response, clonality increased, and at progression it declined back toward baseline.

With 9 bases removed from V and 1 base from J, the gap between germline ends came to 12 bases. The CDR3 consists of 13 residues. The germline gives CDR1 MNHNS, CDR2 SASEGT. Researchers set a sequencing depth target of 1 in 200,000 to 1 in 1 million T cells. Profiling relied on immunoSEQ multiplex PCR, and the TCRdb table lists in-frame clones only, not all of them. The sample includes 120,000 to 150,000 clones, approximately 77% of them seen just once. The material was PBMCs, obtained after 12 months of ibrutinib treatment. The chain combines TRBV6-1 with TRBJ1-1; D not certain. The clonotype was recovered from a human donor with chronic lymphocytic leukemia. The CDR3 nucleotides read TGTGCCAGTAAACTCTCAGGGAACACTGAAGCTTTCTTT. It encodes CASKLSGNTEAFF.